These 25 T cell receptor beta chains share one sample of origin, sequenced in a study of blood T cell repertoires in COVID-19. The method was immunoSEQ multiplex PCR; TCRdb's version includes in-frame clones alone and lacks a portion of them. There are about 40,000 clones in the sample; around 83% occur only once, and approximately 13% lies in the top ten. Sequencing was carried out using peripheral blood. The receptors originated from a human donor in a cohort sampled during active COVID-19.

This clone has just a few counts. The J gene is TRBJ2-2, the V gene TRBV5-1; 12 bases agree with TRBD2. CDR1 is SGHRS and CDR2 is YFSETQ in the germline V gene. This CDR3 spans 17 amino acids. V shed 3 bases and J 0 bases; nucleotides not matched to a gene: 3. CDR3: CASSSRTSGTNTGELFF. In DNA, the CDR3 is TGCGCCAGCAGCTCACGGACTAGCGGGACGAACACCGGGGAGCTGTTTTTT. The full variable domain, in which reference TRBV5-1 and TRBJ2-2 provide the parts outside the CDR3, is KAGVTQTPRYLIKTRGQQVTLSCSPISGHRSVSWYQQTPGQGLQFLFEYFSETQRNKGNFPGRFSGRQFSNSRSEMNVSTLELGDSALYLCASSSRTSGTNTGELFFGEGSRLTVL.

This clone has just a few counts. This chain uses TRBV29-1 with TRBJ2-3, with D perhaps matching TRBD1 (7 bases). From germline, CDR1 is SQVTM and CDR2 ANQGSEA. V was trimmed by 6 bases and J by 4 bases, leaving 14 bases between them. This CDR3 contains 13 residues. CDR3 nucleotide sequence: TGCAGCGTGGCGCGGGACAGTTCAGATACGCAGTATTTT. Protein product: CSVARDSSDTQYF.

In nucleotides, the CDR3 is TGTGCCAGTAAAAAACTAGAGGGAGAACAGCCCCAGCATTTT. Translating it yields CASKKLEGEQPQHF. The rearrangement joins TRBV19 to TRBJ1-5, with no clear D. This CDR3 region has 14 residues. Germline CDR1 and CDR2: LNHDA and SQIVND (reference sequence). The ends were cut back, 7 bases at V and 7 bases at J, with 17 bases in the middle.

The rearrangement uses TRBV29-1 and TRBJ1-4; D unclear. The V and J ends lost 4 bases and 6 bases respectively, with 9 bases between them. Germline V CDR1 and CDR2: SQVTM, ANQGSEA. The CDR3 runs to 12 residues. CDR3: CSVGSVDEKLFF. CDR3 DNA sequence: TGCAGCGTTGGCAGTGTGGATGAAAAACTGTTTTTT.

The rearrangement joins TRBV7-9 to TRBJ2-1, with 10 bases fitting TRBD2. CDR1 is SEHNR, CDR2 FQNEAQ, per germline (reference sequence). The ends lost 5 bases at V and 11 bases at J; junction bases unmatched: 9. The CDR3 runs to 14 residues. The CDR3 nucleotides read TGTGCCAGCAGCCTACCCCTAGCGGGGGAAAAGCAGTTCTTC. Encoded protein: CASSLPLAGEKQFF.

This clone was seen a handful of times. V is TRBV27 and J is TRBJ2-7, with 8 bases aligning to TRBD2. The length of the CDR3 is 15 residues. Germline CDR1 is MNHEY and CDR2 is SMNVEV (reference sequence). With V trimmed by 6 bases and J by 0 bases, 7 bases remained unmatched. The CDR3 here is CASSYPGLDSYEQYF. In DNA form, the CDR3 reads TGTGCCAGCAGCTACCCGGGACTAGACTCCTACGAGCAGTACTTC.

This chain uses TRBV7-9 with TRBJ2-7; perhaps TRBD1 as D (6 bases). V lost 3 bases and J 2 bases, leaving 8 bases between the germline ends. Germline V gene lookup returns CDR1 SEHNR and CDR2 FQNEAQ (reference sequence). The CDR3 covers 13 residues. The CDR3 region has the DNA TGTGCCAGCAGCTTGACAGGTACCTACGAGCAGTACTTC. Translation: CASSLTGTYEQYF.

The gene calls are TRBV5-1 and TRBJ1-3, with D maybe TRBD1 (6 bases). Deletions cut 4 bases from V and 0 bases from J, with 14 bases between. Per germline, CDR1 SGHRS and CDR2 YFSETQ. The CDR3 loop spans 16 amino acids. The CDR3 loop reads CASSHQGLGSGNTIYF. CDR3 DNA: TGCGCCAGCAGCCACCAGGGGTTGGGCTCTGGAAACACCATATATTTT.

CDR3: CASSYSPGANTGELFF. The CDR3 DNA reads as TGTGCCAGCAGTTACTCGCCAGGGGCGAACACCGGGGAGCTGTTTTTT. The chain joins TRBV6-5 to TRBJ2-2; D is possibly TRBD1 (6 bases). Germline V gene lookup returns CDR1 MNHEY and CDR2 SVGAGI. The CDR3 length is 16 residues. Trimming removed 0 bases at V and 0 bases at J, with 8 bases between.

The genes are TRBV5-6 and TRBJ2-1; TRBD1 matches 10 bases. The germline V gene encodes CDR1 SGHDT and CDR2 YYEEEE. V shed 4 bases and J 10 bases; nucleotides not matched to a gene: 5. This CDR3 is 13 amino acids long. In nucleotides, the CDR3 is TGTGCCAGCAGCCTGACAGGGGGCGACGAGCAGTTCTTC. Translated, it gives CASSLTGGDEQFF.

The chain employs TRBV2 and TRBJ2-1; TRBD1 matches 10 bases. Germline assignment: CDR1 SNHLY and CDR2 FYNNEI. J lost 7 bases, V lost 2 bases, and 5 bases had no gene match. The CDR3 contains 15 residues. CDR3 sequence: CASSERTGGGNEQFF. The DNA of the CDR3 is TGTGCCAGCAGTGAAAGGACAGGGGGTGGGAATGAGCAGTTCTTC.

This clone appeared a single time. The chain links TRBV6-6 to TRBJ2-1; 10 bases agree with TRBD1. CDR1 MNHNY and CDR2 SVGAGI come from the germline V gene (reference sequence). This CDR3 has 15 residues. The V segment lost 2 bases and the J segment 8 bases; nucleotides outside the gene matches: 6. The CDR3 sequence is CASSYRDRGEYEQFF. CDR3 DNA: TGTGCCAGCAGTTACCGGGACAGGGGCGAATATGAGCAGTTCTTC.

The chain combines TRBV4-1 with TRBJ2-1; 8 nucleotides line up with TRBD1. The CDR3 covers 14 residues. Germline loops: CDR1 MGHRA, CDR2 YSYEKL. J was trimmed by 10 bases and V by 4 bases; bases with no gene match: 9. The CDR3 reads CASSLPGGQGEQFF. The CDR3 DNA reads TGCGCCAGCAGCCTTCCCGGCGGACAGGGCGAGCAGTTCTTC.

This chain links TRBV7-4 with TRBJ2-5; 7 bases fit TRBD2. This CDR3 comprises 15 residues. Germline V gene data show CDR1 as SGHVT and CDR2 as SQSDAQ. The trim removed 5 bases at V and 5 bases at J, leaving 11 bases unmatched. The chain's CDR3 is CASSTRDHGGETQYF. The CDR3, as DNA: TGTGCCAGCAGCACCCGGGACCACGGGGGGGAGACCCAGTACTTC.

The chain uses TRBV4-1 and TRBJ1-2; a weak D match, TRBD1 (5 bases). CDR1 is MGHRA, CDR2 YSYEKL, per germline. V lost 3 bases and J lost 6, with 17 bases in between. This CDR3 has 15 residues. CDR3 region: CASSQGGGRTDGYTF. The CDR3, as DNA: TGCGCCAGCAGCCAGGGGGGGGGAAGAACGGATGGCTACACCTTC.

The chain is built from TRBV5-1 and TRBJ2-5, with TRBD1 matching over 9 bases. The CDR3 is made up of 15 amino acids. Germline CDR1 SGHRS, CDR2 YFSETQ. V dropped 2 bases and J dropped 1; count of bases not matched to a gene: 3. The CDR3 DNA reads TGCGCCAGCAGCTTAGGGGACAGGGCCCAAGAGACCCAGTACTTC. Its translation is CASSLGDRAQETQYF.

The chain couples TRBV19 to TRBJ2-2; D is perhaps TRBD2 (6 bases). Germline CDR1 is LNHDA and CDR2 is SQIVND (reference sequence). CDR3 length equals 14 residues. V dropped 10 bases and J dropped 3 bases, with 15 bases sitting between them. CDR3 coding DNA: TGTGCCACCGGGGGTGCAGGGTACACCGGGGAGCTGTTTTTT. It translates to CATGGAGYTGELFF.

The chain carries TRBV19 and TRBJ2-7, with 9 bases identical to TRBD1. J was trimmed by 2 bases and V by 0 bases; bases with no gene match: 2. CDR1 LNHDA and CDR2 SQIVND come from the germline V gene (reference sequence). CDR3 size: 15 residues. The CDR3 protein is CASSIEGTGPYEQYF. As DNA, the CDR3 is TGTGCCAGTAGTATAGAAGGGACAGGGCCCTACGAGCAGTACTTC.

The rearrangement links TRBV6-5 to TRBJ1-1; D remains unclear. The CDR3 contains 16 residues. Germline CDR1 MNHEY, CDR2 SVGAGI. Deletions cut 2 bases from V and 1 base from J, with 14 bases between. The CDR3 region has the DNA TGTGCCAGCAGTTACCTGAAAACGCGAGGGAACACTGAAGCTTTCTTT. Translating gives CASSYLKTRGNTEAFF.

This clone was seen only once. This chain links TRBV13 with TRBJ2-2, with D maybe TRBD1 (5 bases). The length of the CDR3 is 16 residues. Trimming pared 3 bases from V and 6 bases from J, leaving 17 bases between. Germline CDR1 is PRHDT and CDR2 is FYEKMQ (reference sequence). In DNA, the CDR3 is TGTGCCAGCAGCTTTATGGGGCCCAGGTCCGCCGGGGAGCTGTTTTTT. Translated, it gives CASSFMGPRSAGELFF. Filled out from reference TRBV13 and TRBJ2-2, the complete variable domain reads AAGVIQSPRHLIKEKRETATLKCYPIPRHDTVYWYQQGPGQDPQFLISFYEKMQSDKGSIPDRFSAQQFSDYHSELNMSSLELGDSALYFCASSFMGPRSAGELFFGEGSRLTVL.

J is TRBJ2-1 and V is TRBV7-9; D is perhaps TRBD2 (5 bases). The CDR3 loop spans 15 amino acids. The V and J ends lost 1 base and 5 bases respectively, with 12 bases between them. Germline V gene data show CDR1 as SEHNR and CDR2 as FQNEAQ (reference sequence). In DNA, the CDR3 is TGTGCCAGCAGCTTAGAGGGTGCGGGCAACAATGAGCAGTTCTTC. Residues: CASSLEGAGNNEQFF.

The chain recombines TRBV18 with TRBJ2-1; no firm D call. CDR3 size: 11 residues. Trimming cost V 6 bases and J 6 bases, with 6 bases left between them. CDR1 KGHSH and CDR2 LQKENI come from the germline V gene. CDR3 in DNA: TGTGCCAGCTCTGCTAGCAATGAGCAGTTCTTC. This sequence encodes CASSASNEQFF.

The chain employs TRBV7-2 and TRBJ2-1, with TRBD2 matching 9 bases. Trimming at V came to 3 bases and at J to 9 bases, leaving 9 bases not matched to a gene. Looked up from germline, CDR1 is SGHTA and CDR2 is FQGNSA. This CDR3 region has 15 residues. CDR3 coding DNA: TGTGCCAGCAGCTTTGGTTTTAGCGGGGGTACTGAGCAGTTCTTC. Amino acids: CASSFGFSGGTEQFF.

This clone was found a few times. This chain joins TRBV25-1 and TRBJ1-2; 11 bases fit TRBD1. The V gene end was trimmed by 10 bases and the J gene end by 8 bases; junction bases not matched to a gene: 3. The CDR3 covers 11 residues. Germline V gene lookup returns CDR1 MGHDK and CDR2 SYGVNS. CDR3 protein: CATRTGGGYTF. The CDR3 DNA is TGTGCCACCCGGACAGGGGGCGGCTACACCTTC.

The rearrangement joins TRBV6-5 to TRBJ2-3, with D possibly matching TRBD1 (5 bases). CDR3 length equals 13 residues. V was cut by 2 bases and J by 5 bases, with 8 bases left in between. Germline CDR1 reads MNHEY; CDR2 reads SVGAGI. The CDR3 loop is CASSYGAVDTQYF. Written as DNA, the CDR3 is TGTGCCAGCAGTTACGGGGCTGTAGATACGCAGTATTTT.